This TCR beta chain was sequenced during a study of early T cells in non-severe SARS-CoV-2 infection (dated by TCRdb to the early 2020s). Regarding the complete study: TCR sequencing used bulk RNA from unsorted whole blood, so alpha and beta chains could not be paired. Results and caveats for the whole study, not just this receptor: VDJdb matching was skewed toward anti-spike CD8 responses, so virus-specific expansions were likely underestimated and private and CD4 specificities were missed.

Libraries were constructed by 5' RACE. The sequencer was a NextSeq 500. The TCR library protocol attached unique molecular identifiers to individual cDNA molecules to correct for sequencing error and PCR bias. Sequencing covered both TCR alpha and beta chains, and within each sample the abundances of alpha and beta sequences were tightly co-correlated. The authors' pipeline ran thus. Decombinator V4 was used to annotate the V gene, J gene and CDR3 of the TCR sequences. Expanded TCRs were defined as changing significantly between any two time points under a Poisson model with p below 0.0001. TCR abundances were normalised to the total number of TCRs sequenced in each sample and reported as counts per million. TRAV1-2 paired with TRAJ12, TRAJ20 or TRAJ33 defined MAIT TCRs, while TRAV10 paired with TRAJ18 defined iNKT TCRs. VDJdb, accessed on 1 November 2021, was searched for TCRs annotated for CMV, EBV and SARS-CoV-2, and TCRs annotated for more than one antigen were excluded. The public reads were quality trimmed at Q25 with fastp and then assembled into clones with MiXCR by TCRdb, keeping productive beta chains. CDR3 protein sequences are deduplicated, and each keeps its most common genes and DNA. These V and J calls rely on TCRdb rather than the paper's analysis. Here the sample has tens of thousands of distinct CDR3 sequences; 10% to 15% occur a single time. Clones ranked in the top ten supply around 2.6% of the sample.

CDR1 and CDR2 (MNHEY, SVGAGI) derive from the germline V gene. The CDR3 holds 15 amino acids from the cysteine to the phenylalanine. Only CDR3 DNA remains: 45 bases, in frame from the first base. Clipping removes 8 bases from V and 6 bases from J, with 15 as the unmatched junction base count. A case-control design nested within a healthcare worker cohort in London, UK, was used, with weekly nasopharyngeal swab PCR tests and blood sampling performed. Healthcare workers were enrolled in the week of the UK lockdown, from 23 to 31 March 2020, and were followed every week for up to 16 weeks. To note about this clonotype: The antigen it recognizes is unknown. Within one base of it there is no much larger clone, and no base qualities were kept.

The sequencing here drew on whole blood, taken at baseline. The origin of this receptor is an adult who was a healthcare worker with PCR-confirmed SARS-CoV-2 infection or an uninfected control (not recorded which). The sequence is built from TRBV6-5 and TRBJ2-5; 7 nucleotides in the junction match TRBD2. The CDR3 region has the sequence CASGAWGGSGQTQYF. DNA sequence: TGTGCCAGCGGAGCCTGGGGCGGGAGTGGACAGACCCAGTACTTC.